This note documents a single TCR beta chain sequence. The antigen remains unidentified. V was pared by 4 bases and J by 5 bases, with 3 bases of the junction left unmatched. From germline, CDR1 is SGHRS and CDR2 YFSETQ. The CDR3 has 13 residues. The data originate from a study of chemoradiotherapy in HPV16-positive cancers. Study-level findings and limits: HPV-responsive T-cell expansion during chemoradiotherapy was linked to improved recurrence-free survival in HPV16-positive patients. Non-HPV-specific T cells did not expand in tumors during treatment, whereas candidate HPV-specific clones and E7-related motifs did.

The repertoire was sequenced with immunoSEQ multiplex PCR; TCRdb's copy has only in-frame clones and lacks some. This table has more than 7,000 clones, 87% appearing once. This TCR was recovered from a human donor with HPV-associated anogenital cancer. The chain has TRBV5-1 and TRBJ2-1, with 7 bases fitting TRBD2. Sequences were derived from blood, sampled from a patient who underwent chemoradiotherapy. The CDR3 region is CASSGGGNNEQFF. DNA of the CDR3: TGCGCCAGCAGCGGGGGGGGAAACAATGAGCAGTTCTTC.